The clone carrying this T cell receptor beta chain was seen more than once but under ten times. This CDR3 has 16 amino acids. V shed 4 bases and J 2 bases; nucleotides not matched to a gene: 8. In germline, CDR1 is SEHNR, CDR2 FQNEAQ (reference sequence). The assay was immunoSEQ multiplex PCR, and TCRdb's table has in-frame clones only and misses some. The top ten hold approximately 5% of the sample, which has 50,000 or so clones, roughly 85% seen once. These data are taken from a study of OX40 agonist ivuxolimab in advanced cancers. This TCR was sampled from an adult with an advanced solid tumor such as melanoma, head and neck, liver or kidney cancer. The chain employs TRBV7-9 and TRBJ2-1, with TRBD1 matching 7 bases. This material consisted of CD4+ or CD8+ T cells sorted from blood, taken in a trial of the OX40 agonist ivuxolimab. CDR3 sequence (DNA): TGTGCCAGCAGCTCCGAGACAGGGAGAGCCTACAATGAGCAGTTCTTC. Translated: CASSSETGRAYNEQFF. The full variable domain, its missing parts supplied by reference TRBV7-9 and TRBJ2-1, is DTGVSQNPRHKITKRGQNVTFRCDPISEHNRLYWYRQTLGQGPEFLTYFQNEAQLEKSRLLSDRFSAERPKGSFSTLEIQRTEQGDSAMYLCASSSETGRAYNEQFFGPGTRLTVL.